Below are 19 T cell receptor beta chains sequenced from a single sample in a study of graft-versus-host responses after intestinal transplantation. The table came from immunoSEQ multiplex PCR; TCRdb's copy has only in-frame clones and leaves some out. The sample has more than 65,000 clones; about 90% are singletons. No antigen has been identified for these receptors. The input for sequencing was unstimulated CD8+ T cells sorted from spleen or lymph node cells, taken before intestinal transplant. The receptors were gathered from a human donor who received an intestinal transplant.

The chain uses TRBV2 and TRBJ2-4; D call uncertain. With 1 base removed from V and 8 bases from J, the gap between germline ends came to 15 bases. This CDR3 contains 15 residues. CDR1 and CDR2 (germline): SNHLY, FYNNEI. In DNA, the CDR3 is TGTGCCAGCAGTGAAGTTGGGCGAGCCCAGGACATTCAGTACTTC. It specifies CASSEVGRAQDIQYF.

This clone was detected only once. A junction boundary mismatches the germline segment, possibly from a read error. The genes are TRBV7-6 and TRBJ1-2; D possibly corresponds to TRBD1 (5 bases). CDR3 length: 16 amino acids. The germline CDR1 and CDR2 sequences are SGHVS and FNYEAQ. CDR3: CASSLAGGRANYGYTF. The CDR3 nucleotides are TGTGCCAGCAGCCTAGCGGGGGGGAGAGCGAACTATGGCTACACCTTC.

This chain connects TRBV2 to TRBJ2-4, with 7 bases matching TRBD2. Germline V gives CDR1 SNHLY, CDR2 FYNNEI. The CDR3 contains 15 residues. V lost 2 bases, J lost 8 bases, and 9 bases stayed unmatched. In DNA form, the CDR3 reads TGTGCCAGCAGTGAAAGGGACTACGGCAGGGACATTCAGTACTTC. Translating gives CASSERDYGRDIQYF.

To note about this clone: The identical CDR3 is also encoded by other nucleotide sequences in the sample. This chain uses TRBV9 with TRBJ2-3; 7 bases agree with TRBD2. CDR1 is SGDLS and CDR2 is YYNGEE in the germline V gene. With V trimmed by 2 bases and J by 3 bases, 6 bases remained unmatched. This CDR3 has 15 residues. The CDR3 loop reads CASSVGGGRTDTQYF. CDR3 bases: TGTGCCAGCAGCGTTGGGGGGGGGAGGACAGATACGCAGTATTTT.

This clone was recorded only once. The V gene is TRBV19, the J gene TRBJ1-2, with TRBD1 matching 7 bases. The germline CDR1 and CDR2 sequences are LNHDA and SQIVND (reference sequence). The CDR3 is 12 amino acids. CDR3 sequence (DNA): TGTGCGACGGAGGGGGCGAGCTATGGCTACACCTTC. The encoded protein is CATEGASYGYTF.

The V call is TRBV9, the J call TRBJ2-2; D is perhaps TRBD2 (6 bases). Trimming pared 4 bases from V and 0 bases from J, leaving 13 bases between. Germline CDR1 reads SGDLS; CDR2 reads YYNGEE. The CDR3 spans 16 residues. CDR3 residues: CASSPSGSANTGELFF. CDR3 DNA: TGTGCCAGCAGCCCCAGCGGGTCCGCGAACACCGGGGAGCTGTTTTTT.

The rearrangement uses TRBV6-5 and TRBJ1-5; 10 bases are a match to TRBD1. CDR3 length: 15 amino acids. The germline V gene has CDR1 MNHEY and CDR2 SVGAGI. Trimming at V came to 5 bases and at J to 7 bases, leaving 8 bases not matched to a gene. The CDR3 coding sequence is TGTGCCAGCAGTCCCCCGGGACAGGGGAGGCAGCCCCAGCATTTT. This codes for CASSPPGQGRQPQHF.

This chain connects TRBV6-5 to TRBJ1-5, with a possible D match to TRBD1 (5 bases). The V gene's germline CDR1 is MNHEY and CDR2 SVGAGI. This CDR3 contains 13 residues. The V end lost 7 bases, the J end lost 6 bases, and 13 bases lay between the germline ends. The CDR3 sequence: CASTQGFSQPQHF. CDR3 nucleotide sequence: TGTGCCAGCACTCAGGGATTTAGTCAGCCCCAGCATTTT.

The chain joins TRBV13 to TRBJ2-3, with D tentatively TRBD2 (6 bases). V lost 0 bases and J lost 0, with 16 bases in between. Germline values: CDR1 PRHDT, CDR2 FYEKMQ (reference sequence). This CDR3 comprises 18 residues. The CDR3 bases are TGTGCCAGCAGCTTAGGTCTGGGGACTTCTCTTAGCACAGATACGCAGTATTTT. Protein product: CASSLGLGTSLSTDTQYF.

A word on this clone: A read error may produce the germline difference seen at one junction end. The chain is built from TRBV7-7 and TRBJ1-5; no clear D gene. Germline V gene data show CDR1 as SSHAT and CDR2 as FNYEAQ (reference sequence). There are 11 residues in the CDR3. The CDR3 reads CASSANQPQHF. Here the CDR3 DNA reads TGTGCTAGCAGCGCGAATCAGCCCCAGCATTTT.

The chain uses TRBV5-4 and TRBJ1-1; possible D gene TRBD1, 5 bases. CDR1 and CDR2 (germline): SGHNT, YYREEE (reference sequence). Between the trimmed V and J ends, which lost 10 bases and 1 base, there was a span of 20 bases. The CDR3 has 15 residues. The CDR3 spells CAYSRRDRPNTEAFF. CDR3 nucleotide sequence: TGTGCCTATAGTAGGAGGGACCGACCGAACACTGAAGCTTTCTTT.

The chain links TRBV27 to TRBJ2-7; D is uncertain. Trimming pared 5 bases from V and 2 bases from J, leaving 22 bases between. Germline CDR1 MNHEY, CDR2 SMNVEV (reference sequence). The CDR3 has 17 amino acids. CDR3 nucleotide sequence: TGTGCCAGCAGTCAGTTGGGCCCTCAACCTCCGCCCTACGAGCAGTACTTC. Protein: CASSQLGPQPPPYEQYF.

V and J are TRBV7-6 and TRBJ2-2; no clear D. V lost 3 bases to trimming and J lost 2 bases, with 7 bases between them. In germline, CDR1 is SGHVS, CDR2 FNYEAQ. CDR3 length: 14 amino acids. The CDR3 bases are TGTGCCAGCAGCTTCGTTCTTAACACCGGGGAGCTGTTTTTT. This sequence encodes CASSFVLNTGELFF.

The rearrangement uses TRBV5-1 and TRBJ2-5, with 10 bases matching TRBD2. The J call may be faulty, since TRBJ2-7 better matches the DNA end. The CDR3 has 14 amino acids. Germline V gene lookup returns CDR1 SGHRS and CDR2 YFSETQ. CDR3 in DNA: TGCGCCACCAGTCTAGCGGGGGATTACTACGAGCAGTACTTC. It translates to CATSLAGDYYEQYF.

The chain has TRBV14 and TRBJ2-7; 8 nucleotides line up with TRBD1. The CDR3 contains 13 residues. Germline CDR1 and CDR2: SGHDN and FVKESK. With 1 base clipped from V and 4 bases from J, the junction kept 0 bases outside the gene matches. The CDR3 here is CASSQGQGYEQYF. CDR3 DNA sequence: TGTGCCAGCAGCCAAGGACAGGGGTACGAGCAGTACTTC.

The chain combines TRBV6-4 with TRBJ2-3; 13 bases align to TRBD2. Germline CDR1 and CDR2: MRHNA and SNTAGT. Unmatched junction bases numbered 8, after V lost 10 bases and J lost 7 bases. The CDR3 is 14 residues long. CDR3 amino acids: CATSPGLAGHTQYF. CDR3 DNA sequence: TGTGCCACCTCCCCGGGACTAGCGGGGCATACGCAGTATTTT.

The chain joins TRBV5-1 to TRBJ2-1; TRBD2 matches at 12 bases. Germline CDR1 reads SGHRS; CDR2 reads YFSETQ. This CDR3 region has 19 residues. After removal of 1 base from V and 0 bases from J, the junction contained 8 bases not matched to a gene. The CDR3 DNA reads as TGCGCCAGCAGCTTGTATACTAGCGGGGGGCCGAGCTCCTACAATGAGCAGTTCTTC. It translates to CASSLYTSGGPSSYNEQFF.

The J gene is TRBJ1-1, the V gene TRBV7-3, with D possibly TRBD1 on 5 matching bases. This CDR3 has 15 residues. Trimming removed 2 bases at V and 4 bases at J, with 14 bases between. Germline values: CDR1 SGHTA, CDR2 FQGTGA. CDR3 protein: CASSLGSPGGTEAFF. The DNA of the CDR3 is TGTGCCAGCAGCTTAGGAAGCCCGGGGGGCACTGAAGCTTTCTTT.

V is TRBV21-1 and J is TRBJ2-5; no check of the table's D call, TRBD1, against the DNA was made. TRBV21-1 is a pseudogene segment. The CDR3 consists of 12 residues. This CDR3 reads CASAGQQETQYF. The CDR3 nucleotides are TGTGCCAGCGCTGGACAGCAAGAGACCCAGTACTTC.